These 3 T cell receptor beta chains were all obtained from the same sample, sequenced in a study of cytomegalovirus exposure and HLA in healthy donors. The study ran its PCR with 60 Vbeta and 13 Jbeta primers. The table came from immunoSEQ multiplex PCR; TCRdb's copy has only in-frame clones and leaves some out. Of around 130,000 clones in the sample, 8.5% to 9% were seen once. The sequenced material came from PBMCs. All receptors come from a woman in her thirties or forties in good health and CMV-seropositive.

The chain is built from TRBV6-5 and TRBJ2-5; D call uncertain. The germline V gene has CDR1 MNHEY and CDR2 SVGAGI. The CDR3 extends over 11 amino acids. Trimming stripped 5 bases from V and 3 bases from J, with 4 bases between. The CDR3 here is CASSLEETQYF. The CDR3 region has the DNA TGTGCCAGCAGTCTAGAAGAGACCCAGTACTTC.

The rearrangement links TRBV9 to TRBJ1-1; D is ambiguous. This CDR3 comprises 12 residues. V lost 3 bases, J lost 6 bases, and 9 bases lay in between. CDR1 SGDLS and CDR2 YYNGEE come from the germline V gene. CDR3 DNA: TGTGCCAGCAGCGACCCTAAAGCTGAAGCTTTCTTT. Protein sequence: CASSDPKAEAFF.

This clone occurred many times. The chain carries TRBV4-1 and TRBJ1-5; D uncertain. There are 14 residues in the CDR3. CDR1 MGHRA and CDR2 YSYEKL come from the germline V gene. Trimming left V 1 base short and J 1 base short, with 5 bases between. The DNA for the CDR3 is TGCGCCAGCAGCCAAGCGGGAAGCAATCAGCCCCAGCATTTT. Protein product: CASSQAGSNQPQHF.